The 13 T cell receptor beta chains listed next were all sequenced from one sample in a study of regulatory T cells in long-lasting Graves disease. Time point in this sample: persistent/refractory GD, antithyroid drugs over 5 years with positive TRAb. Researchers made the TCR library from RNA that was extracted from PBMCs. Arm-PCR of CDR3 regions with iRepertoire HTBI primers generated TCR beta libraries. TCRdb reprocessed the multiplex PCR reads via MiXCR and lists one record per CDR3 protein. Counted here are 360,000 or so distinct CDR3 sequences, 20% to 25% occurring once; the ten biggest clones make up 25% to 30%. Sequencing was performed on peripheral blood mononuclear cells (PBMCs), taken when the disease was refractory, from a patient treated with antithyroid drugs. Receptor source: a woman in her 40s with Graves disease.

This clonotype was observed at least ten times. The chain uses TRBV28 and TRBJ1-2, with D possibly being TRBD1 (5 bases). Germline loops: CDR1 MDHEN, CDR2 SYDVKM. Trimming cost V 6 bases and J 4 bases, with 15 bases left between them. The CDR3 consists of 14 residues. CDR3 sequence (DNA): TGTGCCAGCAGAAGAGGGACCTTGAGCTATGGCTACACCTTC. It is translated as CASRRGTLSYGYTF.

The chain joins TRBV28 to TRBJ2-1; D may be TRBD1 (5 bases). Germline CDR1 and CDR2: MDHEN and SYDVKM. Trimming took 6 bases from V and 5 from J, leaving 8 bases between them. There are 12 residues in the CDR3. CDR3: CASRGLNNEQFF. The CDR3 DNA is TGTGCCAGCAGGGGGCTCAACAATGAGCAGTTCTTC.

There are many counts of this clonotype. V usage is TRBV11-1 and J usage is TRBJ1-1; D may be TRBD1 (6 bases). The CDR3 runs to 16 residues. V lost 2 bases, J lost 3 bases, and 16 bases lay in between. Germline V CDR1 and CDR2: SGHAT, FQDESV (reference sequence). CDR3 amino acids: CASSLYRGAVDTEAFF. CDR3 nucleotide sequence: TGTGCCAGCAGCTTATACCGGGGGGCTGTTGACACTGAAGCTTTCTTT. The full variable domain, its missing parts supplied by reference TRBV11-1 and TRBJ1-1, is EAEVAQSPRYKITEKSQAVAFWCDPISGHATLYWYRQILGQGPELLVQFQDESVVDDSQLPKDRFSAERLKGVDSTLKIQPAELGDSAMYLCASSLYRGAVDTEAFFGQGTRLTVV.

This clonotype was seen ten or more times. The chain is built from TRBV28 and TRBJ2-2; the D gene could be TRBD1 or TRBD2 (5 bases each). The V end was cut by 5 bases, the J end by 3 bases, with 16 bases between. The CDR3 sequence is 16 residues long. Germline-derived CDR1 and CDR2 are MDHEN and SYDVKM. The CDR3 region has the DNA TGTGCCAGCAGTCCGACAGTGGAGCGGCACACCGGGGAGCTGTTTTTT. Protein product: CASSPTVERHTGELFF.

The chain employs TRBV20-1 and TRBJ2-1; TRBD2 matches 15 bases. Germline V CDR1 and CDR2: DFQATT, SNEGSKA (reference sequence). Trimming took 3 bases from V and 3 from J; bases not matched to a gene: 6. The length of the CDR3 is 17 residues. CDR3 DNA: TGCAGTGCTAGGGGGGGGACTAGCGGGAGGCACTACAATGAGCAGTTCTTC. Translation: CSARGGTSGRHYNEQFF.

The chain carries TRBV20-1 and TRBJ1-5; tentatively, D is TRBD1 (6 bases). The CDR3 extends over 13 amino acids. Trimming removed 4 bases from V and 4 bases from J, with 11 bases in between. Germline-derived CDR1 and CDR2 are DFQATT and SNEGSKA (reference sequence). CDR3 sequence: CSATGQVNQPQHF. DNA for the CDR3: TGCAGTGCTACGGGACAAGTTAATCAGCCCCAGCATTTT.

This clonotype was recorded only once. With a much larger clone just one base away, this may be a read error. The V call is TRBV20-1, the J call TRBJ1-6; weak D call: TRBD1 (5 bases). Germline assignment: CDR1 DFQATT and CDR2 SNEGSKA (reference sequence). V was clipped by 4 bases and J by 6 bases, with 13 bases between them. The CDR3 length is 14 residues. In DNA form, the CDR3 reads TGCAGTGCTAAGTACGGGGGGGGTAATTCACCCCTCCACTTT. It translates to CSAKYGGGNSPLHF.

The chain combines TRBV28 with TRBJ2-4, with D possibly matching TRBD1 (6 bases). Trimming took off 3 bases at V and 2 bases at J, with 23 bases between the two ends. The length of the CDR3 is 19 residues. Looked up from germline, CDR1 is MDHEN and CDR2 is SYDVKM. The DNA for the CDR3 is TGTGCCAGCAGTTTCGGGACAAAAGACTTCTCTCACCCCAAAAACATTCAGTACTTC. It specifies CASSFGTKDFSHPKNIQYF.

This clonotype was found many times. The chain couples TRBV5-1 to TRBJ2-7; D is undetermined. The CDR3 runs to 14 residues. V was cut by 2 bases and J by 2 bases, with 11 bases left in between. Looked up from germline, CDR1 is SGHRS and CDR2 is YFSETQ. The CDR3, as DNA: TGCGCCAGCAGCTTACAACGGAATACCTACGAGCAGTACTTC. It yields the protein CASSLQRNTYEQYF.

The rearrangement links TRBV4-2 to TRBJ2-3; D may be TRBD2 (6 bases). This CDR3 comprises 16 residues. Germline-derived CDR1 and CDR2 are LGHNA and YNFKEQ. Trimming left V 0 bases short and J 1 base short, with 11 bases between. CDR3 nucleotides: TGTGCCAGCAGCCAAGAGGGGGGAGGCCGCACAGATACGCAGTATTTT. The encoded protein is CASSQEGGGRTDTQYF.

This clonotype has a count of ten or more. This rearrangement joins TRBV7-2 to TRBJ2-5; D possibly corresponds to TRBD2 (6 bases). Trimming left V 0 bases short and J 4 bases short, with 12 bases between. Per the germline V gene, CDR1 is SGHTA and CDR2 is FQGNSA. This CDR3 region has 15 residues. CDR3: CASSLALGEAETQYF. Here the CDR3 DNA reads TGTGCCAGCAGCTTAGCGCTCGGGGAGGCAGAGACCCAGTACTTC.

In its sample, this clonotype was seen a few times. CDR3: CASRQGGSYEQYF. In DNA form, the CDR3 reads TGTGCCAGCAGGCAGGGCGGCTCCTACGAGCAGTACTTC. The genes are TRBV3-1 and TRBJ2-7, with D maybe TRBD1 (5 bases). The CDR3 covers 13 residues. Germline CDR1 LGHDT, CDR2 YNNKEL (reference sequence). V lost 6 bases, J lost 0 bases, and 9 bases lay in between.

This clonotype was seen only a few times. The genes are TRBV15 and TRBJ2-5, with a weak D call TRBD1 (5 bases). CDR3 length equals 16 residues. V lost 0 bases, J lost 4 bases, and 15 bases lay in between. Germline V gene sequence: CDR1 LNHNV, CDR2 YYDKDF (reference sequence). The CDR3 region has the DNA TGTGCCACCAGCAGAGAATGGGGCGGCCGTTTAGAGACCCAGTACTTC. The encoded protein is CATSREWGGRLETQYF. Together with reference TRBV15 and TRBJ2-5, the CDR3 gives the full variable domain: DAMVIQNPRYQVTQFGKPVTLSCSQTLNHNVMYWYQQKSSQAPKLLFHYYDKDFNNEADTPDNFQSRRPNTSFCFLDIRSPGLGDTAMYLCATSREWGGRLETQYFGPGTRLLVL.